The table lists the clone carrying this T cell receptor beta chain with many counts. No antigen is known for it. The source of the sample is a study of tumor and adjacent non-tumor tissue in lung cancer. About the study: Samples averaged around 4 million productive TCRbeta reads each.

CDR1 and CDR2 from the germline V gene are MNHEY and SVGEGT. Trimming removed 8 bases at V and 4 bases at J, with 8 bases between. The CDR3 consists of 12 residues. A modified ARM-PCR protocol with three rounds of nested PCR amplified TCRbeta. TCRdb analysed the multiplex PCR reads with MiXCR anew, one entry per CDR3 protein. The data hold 60,000 to 100,000 distinct CDR3 sequences, with more than 65% observed a single time. General observations from the study: Compared with tumor, normal lung showed significantly lower TCR diversity. Normal lung showed higher cumulative top 100 clone frequency than tumor. Higher tumor TCR diversity was associated with shorter survival.

This sample's RNA came from whole unsorted tissue. The normal lung tissue was taken more than 3 cm from the tumor edge. This chain uses TRBV6-2 or TRBV6-3 with TRBJ2-2; no clear D gene. The sequence was obtained from a man aged 70-80 years with non-small cell lung cancer. The sequenced sample consisted of distant non-tumor lung tissue. DNA for the CDR3: TGTGCCAGCTGGTGGGGCACCGGGGAGCTGTTTTTT. It codes for CASWWGTGELFF.